The 25 T cell receptor beta chains listed next were all sequenced from one sample in a study of blood T cells in healthy people across ages (dated by TCRdb to 2013 to 2016). The library was made by 5' RACE. The sequencing machine was an Illumina HiSeq 2500. The second PCR ran for about 7 to 11 cycles and used a J-beta primer mix along with a sample-barcoded 5' primer. The public reads were quality trimmed at Q25 with fastp and then assembled into clones with MiXCR by TCRdb, keeping productive beta chains. A single entry per CDR3 protein holds the most common genes and DNA from its merged rows. The table for this sample lists a few hundred thousand distinct CDR3 sequences; roughly 27% of them were counted only once. The ten most abundant clones make up roughly 28% of the sample. Specimen: blood. These receptors were taken from an older woman in good health.

In this sample, this clonotype turned up a few times. The chain combines TRBV7-3 with TRBJ2-5; TRBD2 agrees at 9 bases. The DNA end favors TRBJ2-7, so the J call may be wrong. Germline V gene lookup returns CDR1 SGHTA and CDR2 FQGTGA. The CDR3 contains 14 residues. Written as DNA, the CDR3 is TGTGCCAGCAGCCCCGCCGGGACTAGCAACGAGCAGTACTTC. Protein sequence: CASSPAGTSNEQYF.

This clonotype was seen more than once but under ten times. This rearrangement joins TRBV12-3 or TRBV12-4 to TRBJ2-2, with D unresolved. V gave up 5 bases and J gave up 6 bases, with 13 bases separating them. The CDR3 is made up of 14 amino acids. The CDR3 DNA is TGTGCCAGCAGTCCCGGTTTTTTCGCCGGGGAGCTGTTTTTT. This translates into CASSPGFFAGELFF.

This clonotype was observed at least ten times. The chain joins TRBV5-5 to TRBJ2-1, with D unresolved. Germline lookup yields CDR1 SGHKS and CDR2 YYEKEE (reference sequence). The V and J ends lost 0 bases and 7 bases respectively, with 8 bases between them. CDR3 length: 13 residues. The chain's CDR3 is CASSLGPGNEQFF. CDR3 sequence (DNA): TGTGCCAGCAGCTTGGGACCCGGAAATGAGCAGTTCTTC.

This chain uses TRBV28 with TRBJ1-2; TRBD1 matches at 10 bases. Trimming removed 2 bases from V and 8 bases from J; junction bases left unmatched: 5. There are 14 residues in the CDR3. CDR1 and CDR2 from the germline V gene are MDHEN and SYDVKM. The CDR3 sequence: CASSLPGQGSGYTF. The DNA of the CDR3 is TGTGCCAGCAGTTTACCGGGACAGGGGAGCGGCTACACCTTC.

The chain is built from TRBV20-1 and TRBJ1-1; D is undetermined. Trimming took 4 bases from V and 4 from J, leaving 7 bases between them. The CDR3 loop spans 11 amino acids. Germline V lookup: CDR1 DFQATT, CDR2 SNEGSKA (reference sequence). CDR3 bases: TGCAGTGCTAACCCGAGCACTGAAGCTTTCTTT. It specifies CSANPSTEAFF.

This clonotype occurred once. The V gene is TRBV28, the J gene TRBJ2-5, with 8 positions matching TRBD2. The J segment lost 5 bases and the V segment lost 4 bases, leaving 6 bases of the junction unmatched. This CDR3 comprises 14 residues. CDR1 and CDR2 from the germline V gene are MDHEN and SYDVKM. The CDR3 region has the DNA TGTGCCAGCAGTTCTCCCGGGAGGGTGGAGACCCAGTACTTC. Translation gives CASSSPGRVETQYF.

This clonotype was observed at least ten times. This chain links TRBV28 with TRBJ2-3; D gene unclear. V lost 5 bases and J lost 3, with 9 bases in between. The CDR3 sequence is 13 residues long. Per germline, CDR1 MDHEN and CDR2 SYDVKM. The CDR3 spells CASSPRPTDTQYF. As DNA, the CDR3 is TGTGCCAGCAGTCCTCGGCCGACAGATACGCAGTATTTT.

This clonotype was seen more than once but under ten times. The V gene is TRBV4-1, the J gene TRBJ2-1; tentative D call: TRBD2 (6 bases). The V end was cut by 4 bases, the J end by 3 bases, with 16 bases between. Per germline, CDR1 MGHRA and CDR2 YSYEKL. The CDR3 is made up of 16 amino acids. The DNA of the CDR3 is TGCGCCAGCAGCCCGACGAATAGCGGAAGCTACAATGAGCAGTTCTTC. Protein sequence: CASSPTNSGSYNEQFF.

The count of this clonotype is one. The chain uses TRBV20-1 and TRBJ2-5, with D maybe TRBD2 (5 bases). The CDR3 covers 14 residues. The germline V gene encodes CDR1 DFQATT and CDR2 SNEGSKA (reference sequence). The V gene lost 3 bases and the J gene lost 2 bases, with 13 bases spanning the gap. The CDR3: CSASLTGTQETQYF. CDR3 nucleotide sequence: TGCAGTGCTAGTCTGACGGGAACTCAAGAGACCCAGTACTTC.

The chain uses TRBV20-1 and TRBJ2-3; no reliable D call. CDR3 length equals 15 residues. Germline V gene lookup returns CDR1 DFQATT and CDR2 SNEGSKA (reference sequence). Trimming took off 6 bases at V and 4 bases at J, with 20 bases between the two ends. The chain's CDR3 is CSAGPDPEIADTQYF. The CDR3 coding sequence is TGCAGTGCAGGGCCGGACCCTGAAATTGCAGATACGCAGTATTTT.

This clonotype was observed a handful of times. The chain carries TRBV3-1 and TRBJ1-3; D gene uncertain. The germline V gene encodes CDR1 LGHDT and CDR2 YNNKEL (reference sequence). The CDR3 runs 15 residues. V lost 4 bases and J lost 0, with 10 bases in between. The DNA of the CDR3 is TGTGCCAGCAGCCCACTCTCCGGCTCTGGAAACACCATATATTTT. This encodes CASSPLSGSGNTIYF.

This clonotype was observed a handful of times. The rearrangement links TRBV12-3 or TRBV12-4 to TRBJ1-2, with 7 bases matching TRBD1. V shed 6 bases, J shed 2 bases, and the junction held 6 bases outside the gene matches. The CDR3 contains 14 residues. CDR3 protein: CASSYRGQNYGYTF. CDR3 DNA: TGTGCCAGCAGCTACCGGGGACAGAACTATGGCTACACCTTC.

This clonotype occurred once. J is TRBJ2-5 and V is TRBV29-1; possible D gene TRBD1, 6 bases. CDR1 is SQVTM and CDR2 is ANQGSEA in the germline V gene. This CDR3 has 14 residues. V gave up 6 bases and J gave up 0 bases, with 14 bases separating them. DNA for the CDR3: TGCAGCGTGGCCGGGACACTTTACCAAGAGACCCAGTACTTC. Protein product: CSVAGTLYQETQYF.

The gene calls are TRBV28 and TRBJ2-7; D remains unclear. The V and J ends lost 6 bases and 0 bases respectively, with 9 bases between them. CDR1 and CDR2 from the germline V gene are MDHEN and SYDVKM. CDR3 size: 13 residues. The DNA for the CDR3 is TGTGCCAGCAGATCCCAGTCCTCCTACGAGCAGTACTTC. Amino acids: CASRSQSSYEQYF.

This clonotype has just a few counts. V usage is TRBV20-1 and J usage is TRBJ2-3, with unresolved D. The germline CDR1 and CDR2 sequences are DFQATT and SNEGSKA (reference sequence). This CDR3 region has 13 residues. V shed 0 bases and J shed 3 bases, with 7 bases lying between them. The DNA of the CDR3 is TGCAGTGCTAGAGACTCAGTTACAGATACGCAGTATTTT. Translation: CSARDSVTDTQYF.

Concerning this clonotype: Being one base from a much bigger clone, this may be a read error. CDR3 region: CAGSVASGGSEQFF. The CDR3 DNA sequence: TGTGCCGGCAGTGTGGCTAGCGGGGGTAGTGAGCAGTTCTTC. J is TRBJ2-1 and V is TRBV6-5; 10 nucleotides agree with TRBD2. This CDR3 has 14 residues. Germline CDR1 reads MNHEY; CDR2 reads SVGAGI.

The chain carries TRBV12-3 or TRBV12-4 and TRBJ2-3; 9 bases agree with TRBD1. The trim removed 5 bases at V and 2 bases at J, leaving 8 bases unmatched. The CDR3 is 16 amino acids. DNA of the CDR3: TGTGCCAGCAGTCAAGGGACAGGGAGGGTCACAGATACGCAGTATTTT. Amino acid sequence: CASSQGTGRVTDTQYF.

The gene calls are TRBV2 and TRBJ1-5; no clear D. Trimming removed 4 bases at V and 4 bases at J, with 14 bases between. This CDR3 has 15 residues. The V gene's germline CDR1 is SNHLY and CDR2 FYNNEI. The DNA for the CDR3 is TGTGCCAGCAGTGGGGTGGGCAGGATGAATCAGCCCCAGCATTTT. It is translated as CASSGVGRMNQPQHF.

J is TRBJ2-2 and V is TRBV12-3 or TRBV12-4; no clear D. Between the trimmed V and J ends, which lost 3 bases and 6 bases, there was a span of 5 bases. There are 12 residues in the CDR3. The CDR3 sequence is CASSFGAGELFF. The CDR3 nucleotides read TGTGCCAGCAGTTTTGGGGCCGGGGAGCTGTTTTTT.

This sequence joins TRBV29-1 and TRBJ2-2, with 8 bases identical to TRBD1. This CDR3 comprises 12 residues. The V segment lost 3 bases and the J segment 9 bases; nucleotides outside the gene matches: 3. CDR1 is SQVTM, CDR2 ANQGSEA, per germline. CDR3 protein: CSVESGGRELFF. DNA for the CDR3: TGCAGCGTTGAGTCAGGGGGCAGGGAGCTGTTTTTT.

This chain connects TRBV12-3 or TRBV12-4 to TRBJ2-5; no clear D. The ends were cut back, 4 bases at V and 2 bases at J, with 14 bases in the middle. The CDR3 is 15 residues long. Here the CDR3 DNA reads TGTGCCAGCAGTTCATCTGGAGCAGATCAAGAGACCCAGTACTTC. Protein: CASSSSGADQETQYF.

This clonotype was picked up a small number of times. This chain links TRBV25-1 with TRBJ1-4; D is unclear. Germline CDR1 is MGHDK and CDR2 is SYGVNS. This CDR3 spans 12 amino acids. V dropped 2 bases and J dropped 7 bases, with 5 bases sitting between them. The CDR3 coding sequence is TGTGCCAGCAGTGAAGGGTTTGAAAAACTGTTTTTT. Translated: CASSEGFEKLFF.

CDR3 nucleotides: TGCAGTGCTTTACTAGACAGGCTAGAGACCCAGTACTTC. Its translation: CSALLDRLETQYF. This chain uses TRBV20-1 with TRBJ2-5; maybe TRBD1 (6 bases). Trimming took 5 bases from V and 4 from J, leaving 14 bases between them. Germline loops: CDR1 DFQATT, CDR2 SNEGSKA (reference sequence). The CDR3 contains 13 residues.

The CDR3 region is CASQTSGSYGQFF. The CDR3 coding sequence is TGTGCCAGTCAGACTAGCGGGAGTTATGGGCAGTTCTTC. The chain couples TRBV2 to TRBJ2-1; 12 positions agree with TRBD2. The CDR3 runs to 13 residues. Trimming at V came to 9 bases and at J to 12 bases, leaving 9 bases not matched to a gene. The germline V gene has CDR1 SNHLY and CDR2 FYNNEI.

J is TRBJ2-1 and V is TRBV5-1; D is undetermined. V was pared by 0 bases and J by 2 bases, with 6 bases between. The CDR3 is 14 amino acids. Germline CDR1 SGHRS, CDR2 YFSETQ. The CDR3 sequence is CASSLEETYNEQFF. CDR3 bases: TGCGCCAGCAGCTTGGAGGAGACCTACAATGAGCAGTTCTTC.